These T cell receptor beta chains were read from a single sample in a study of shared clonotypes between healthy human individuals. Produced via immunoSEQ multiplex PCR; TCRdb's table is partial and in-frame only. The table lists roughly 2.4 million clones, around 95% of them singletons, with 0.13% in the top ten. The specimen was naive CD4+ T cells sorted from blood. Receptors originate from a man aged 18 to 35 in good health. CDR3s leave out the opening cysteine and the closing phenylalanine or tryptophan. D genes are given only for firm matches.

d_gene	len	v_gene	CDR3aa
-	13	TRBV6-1	ATFTLWGRGRKQY
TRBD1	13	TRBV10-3	AISDLGQGAYEQY
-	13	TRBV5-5	ASSLVGRSMAPLH
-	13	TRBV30	AWGPMGGPYNEQF
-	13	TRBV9	ASSRDGSLWQPQH
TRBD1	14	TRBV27	ASSPLGDRQSNEQF
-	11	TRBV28	ASSWSSANVYT
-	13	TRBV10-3	AISESGGTNYGYT
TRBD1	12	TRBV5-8	ASSRQGRTGELF
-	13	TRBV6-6	ASSYGTTPSGAQY
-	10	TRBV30	ARLQGVYGYT
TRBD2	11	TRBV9	ASSAAGEGIQY
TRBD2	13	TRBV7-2	ASSLGSGRKETQY
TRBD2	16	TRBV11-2	ASSPSGGFIGSVKTQY
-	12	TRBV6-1	ASSEAGNNQPQH
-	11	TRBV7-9	ASSLRGLLKQF
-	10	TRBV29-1	SVETGGYEQY
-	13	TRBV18	ASSGLSLGYNEQF
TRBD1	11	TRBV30	AWSAGQGNRQY
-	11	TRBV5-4	ASSLVAVETQY
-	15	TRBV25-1	ASSPGTSAFEHSPLH
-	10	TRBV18	ASSPLGYEQY
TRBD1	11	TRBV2	ASVRDSQETQY
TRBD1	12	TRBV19	ATRPTGTGNTIY
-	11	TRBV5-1	ASSLVQDSGYT
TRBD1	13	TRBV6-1	ASSATRTGYNEQF
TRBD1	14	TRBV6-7	ASSPGTAPPGTEAF
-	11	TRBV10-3	VQREQLNTEAF
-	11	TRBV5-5	ASSHQGTYGYT
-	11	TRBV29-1	SVGTGTPRGYT
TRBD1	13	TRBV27	ASSPDRGVKNIQY
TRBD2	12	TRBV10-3	AISETSGVNEQF
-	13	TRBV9	ASSDGLGGNYGYT
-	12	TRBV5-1	ASSRETELYEQY
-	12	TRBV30	AWSVPPMNTEAF
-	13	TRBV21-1	ASSNKIGGAETQY
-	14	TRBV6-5	ASSYSGAPFTYEQY
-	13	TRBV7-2	ASSLDGGVVGIQY
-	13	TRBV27	ASSLDAGLGYGYT
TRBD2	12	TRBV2	ASSVGGAYNEQF
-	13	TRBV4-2	ASSQDSGEAYEQY
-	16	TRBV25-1	ASSELTGAGAGANVLT
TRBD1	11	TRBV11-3	ASSPGTAGELF
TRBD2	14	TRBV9	ASSVGASGSTGELF
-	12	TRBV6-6	ASSYVRNTDTQY
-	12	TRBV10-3	AISGTGQNTEAF
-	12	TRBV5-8	ASSLPGEEFKAF
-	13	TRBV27	ASSLVAGPNQPQH
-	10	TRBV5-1	ASSRDGNTIY
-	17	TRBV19	ASSSVGQFGFIVRNGYT